This T cell receptor (beta chain) was profiled in a study of cytomegalovirus exposure and HLA in healthy donors. In the PCR, 60 Vbeta and 13 Jbeta primers were used. Using immunoSEQ multiplex PCR, the repertoire was profiled, and TCRdb retains in-frame clones only, with some absent. The sample has around 140,000 clones. This CDR3 has 16 amino acids. Per germline, CDR1 SGHAT and CDR2 FQNNGV. Unmatched junction bases numbered 10, after V lost 3 bases and J lost 4 bases. V and J are TRBV11-2 and TRBJ1-2; 8 nucleotides align to TRBD1. This sequence was found in a woman aged 45-65 years in good health and CMV-seronegative. The sample taken for sequencing was PBMCs. Here the CDR3 DNA reads TGTGCCAGCAGCTTCCCTCCCGGACAGGGAAGCTATGGCTACACCTTC. Translation gives CASSFPPGQGSYGYTF.